The 31 T cell receptor beta chains presented below share a single source sample, sequenced in a study of cytomegalovirus exposure and HLA in healthy donors. Primers for the PCR totalled 60 Vbeta and 13 Jbeta. This table comes from immunoSEQ multiplex PCR, and its TCRdb copy is limited to in-frame clones, with some not included. Of over 110,000 clones in the sample, 70% to 85% were seen once. Sequencing was performed on PBMCs. The receptors were sampled from a male donor in good health and CMV-seronegative.

V and J are TRBV5-4 and TRBJ1-1, with TRBD1 identical over 7 bases. Trimming cost V 4 bases and J 6 bases; bases outside gene matches: 6. In germline, CDR1 is SGHNT, CDR2 YYREEE (reference sequence). This CDR3 region has 13 residues. The CDR3 bases are TGTGCCAGCAGCCCCGACAGGGCTCCTGAAGCTTTCTTT. It specifies CASSPDRAPEAFF. Together with reference TRBV5-4 and TRBJ1-1, the CDR3 gives the full variable domain: ETGVTQSPTHLIKTRGQQVTLRCSSQSGHNTVSWYQQALGQGPQFIFQYYREEENGRGNFPPRFSGLQFPNYSSELNVNALELDDSALYLCASSPDRAPEAFFGQGTRLTVV.

The rearrangement links TRBV6-5 to TRBJ2-7, with 9 bases matching TRBD1. Trimming removed 4 bases from V and 0 bases from J; junction bases left unmatched: 4. The CDR3 sequence is 15 residues long. Germline loops: CDR1 MNHEY, CDR2 SVGAGI. The CDR3 here is CASSLQGAGSYEQYF. The CDR3 DNA sequence: TGTGCCAGCAGTTTACAGGGGGCTGGCTCCTACGAGCAGTACTTC.

The genes are TRBV29-1 and TRBJ2-7; 8 bases line up with TRBD2. This CDR3 is built from 15 residues. The junction had 7 bases not matched to a gene; V was cut back by 2 bases and J by 1 base. CDR1 and CDR2 (germline): SQVTM, ANQGSEA. CDR3 coding DNA: TGCAGCGTTGAAACCCGACTAGCGACATCCTACGAGCAGTACTTC. Its translation: CSVETRLATSYEQYF.

The chain joins TRBV5-1 to TRBJ1-6, with 7 nucleotides matching TRBD1. The V gene end was trimmed by 4 bases and the J gene end by 7 bases; junction bases not matched to a gene: 5. The germline V gene has CDR1 SGHRS and CDR2 YFSETQ. This CDR3 region has 14 residues. The CDR3 spells CASSPGDRNSPLHF. DNA for the CDR3: TGCGCCAGCAGCCCAGGGGACAGAAATTCACCCCTCCACTTT.

The V gene is TRBV2, the J gene TRBJ2-7; TRBD2 matches 15 bases. With V trimmed by 7 bases and J by 4 bases, 14 bases remained unmatched. Germline CDR1 and CDR2: SNHLY and FYNNEI. This CDR3 spans 18 amino acids. Here the CDR3 DNA reads TGTGCCAGCACCGCTCGGACTAGCGGGAGGGCCGTCGGATACGAGCAGTACTTC. This codes for CASTARTSGRAVGYEQYF.

This clone was detected only a few times. J is TRBJ2-2 and V is TRBV6-5, with a weak D call TRBD1 (5 bases). The V end lost 2 bases, the J end lost 2 bases, and 6 bases lay between the germline ends. The CDR3 runs to 14 residues. CDR1 and CDR2 (germline): MNHEY, SVGAGI. The CDR3, as DNA: TGTGCCAGCAGTTACGGGGCTAACACCGGGGAGCTGTTTTTT. It translates to CASSYGANTGELFF.

This clone was found a few times. The chain employs TRBV15 and TRBJ2-3; 11 nucleotides line up with TRBD1. V lost 2 bases to trimming and J lost 0 bases; unmatched junction nucleotides: 10. Per germline, CDR1 LNHNV and CDR2 YYDKDF (reference sequence). The CDR3 extends over 19 amino acids. The CDR3 loop reads CATSRNQGTGGSSTDTQYF. The CDR3 DNA follows: TGTGCCACCAGCAGAAATCAGGGGACAGGGGGGTCGAGCACAGATACGCAGTATTTT.

This sequence joins TRBV5-5 and TRBJ2-1, with D possibly matching TRBD2 (6 bases). V gave up 0 bases and J gave up 4 bases, with 8 bases separating them. Germline V gives CDR1 SGHKS, CDR2 YYEKEE (reference sequence). CDR3 size: 14 residues. The CDR3 bases are TGTGCCAGCAGCTTGGTAGCGGAATACAATGAGCAGTTCTTC. Translated, it gives CASSLVAEYNEQFF.

This chain connects TRBV6-5 to TRBJ1-1, with D unresolved. Germline assignment: CDR1 MNHEY and CDR2 SVGAGI. V was cut by 5 bases and J by 1 base, with 8 bases left in between. The CDR3 is made up of 13 amino acids. The CDR3 DNA is TGTGCCAGCAGTCGGCCAGGGAACACTGAAGCTTTCTTT. Protein sequence: CASSRPGNTEAFF.

This rearrangement joins TRBV5-8 to TRBJ2-7; 11 bases are shared with TRBD2. V was pared by 4 bases and J by 4 bases, with 16 bases of the junction left unmatched. Germline CDR1 is SGHTS and CDR2 is YDEGEE. The CDR3 consists of 18 residues. The CDR3 spells CASSLGGHGTSGGYEQYF. In nucleotides, the CDR3 is TGTGCCAGCAGCCTTGGGGGACATGGGACTAGCGGAGGGTACGAGCAGTACTTC.

This chain connects TRBV30 to TRBJ2-2; D not resolved. The CDR3 runs 13 residues. V shed 5 bases and J shed 0 bases, with 7 bases lying between them. The V gene's germline CDR1 is GTSNPN and CDR2 SVGIG (reference sequence). CDR3 nucleotides: TGTGCCTGGCGGGTGCCGAACACCGGGGAGCTGTTTTTT. This translates into CAWRVPNTGELFF.

V is TRBV5-4 and J is TRBJ1-2; 8 nucleotides line up with TRBD1. The trim removed 10 bases at V and 6 bases at J, leaving 5 bases unmatched. This CDR3 is 11 amino acids long. Germline CDR1 reads SGHNT; CDR2 reads YYREEE (reference sequence). The CDR3 loop reads CAGQGNDGYTF. The CDR3, as DNA: TGTGCCGGACAGGGTAATGATGGCTACACCTTC.

The chain carries TRBV11-2 and TRBJ1-1; D unresolved. V lost 4 bases to trimming and J lost 4 bases, with 13 bases between them. This CDR3 region has 14 residues. Germline V gene lookup returns CDR1 SGHAT and CDR2 FQNNGV. DNA for the CDR3: TGTGCCAGCAGCTCCCAGGCAAGTCCCACTGAAGCTTTCTTT. It is translated as CASSSQASPTEAFF.

The chain combines TRBV6-5 with TRBJ1-2; D gene uncertain. Trimming left V 4 bases short and J 4 bases short, with 16 bases between. Germline CDR1 and CDR2: MNHEY and SVGAGI. This CDR3 is 15 amino acids long. The chain's CDR3 is CASSSVGAVGYGYTF. CDR3 nucleotide sequence: TGTGCCAGCAGTTCCGTCGGTGCGGTAGGCTATGGCTACACCTTC.

V gene TRBV6-1 combines with J gene TRBJ2-3; 7 bases align to TRBD2. Germline V gene lookup returns CDR1 MNHNS and CDR2 SASEGT. There are 13 residues in the CDR3. V lost 8 bases to trimming and J lost 0 bases; unmatched junction nucleotides: 2. CDR3 coding DNA: TGTGCCAGCGCGGGGGAAAGCACAGATACGCAGTATTTT. The encoded protein is CASAGESTDTQYF.

As DNA, the CDR3 is TGTGCCAGCAGTTCTTGGACTAGCGGGAGGGCGACAAACACAGATACGCAGTATTTT. Amino acid sequence: CASSSWTSGRATNTDTQYF. This rearrangement joins TRBV28 to TRBJ2-3; 15 bases are shared with TRBD2. The V gene's germline CDR1 is MDHEN and CDR2 SYDVKM. Trimming at V came to 4 bases and at J to 2 bases, leaving 10 bases not matched to a gene. The CDR3 covers 19 residues.

A word on this clone: Other DNA variants within this sample encode the same CDR3. The chain has TRBV10-3 and TRBJ2-5, with a possible D match to TRBD2 (5 bases). V shed 2 bases and J shed 1 base, with 5 bases lying between them. CDR3 length: 13 amino acids. Germline CDR1 ENHRY, CDR2 SYGVKD. The CDR3 loop is CAISERGQETQYF. CDR3 DNA: TGTGCCATCAGTGAGCGGGGCCAAGAGACCCAGTACTTC.

V and J are TRBV6-5 and TRBJ1-6, with D possibly being TRBD1 (5 bases). CDR3 length: 13 amino acids. The V end was cut by 6 bases, the J end by 7 bases, with 10 bases between. CDR1 and CDR2 (germline): MNHEY, SVGAGI. The CDR3 reads CASSYGANSPLHF. The DNA for the CDR3 is TGTGCCAGCAGCTACGGGGCGAATTCACCCCTCCACTTT.

The rearrangement joins TRBV7-6 to TRBJ2-1; D may be TRBD1 (6 bases). This CDR3 has 15 residues. The germline CDR1 and CDR2 sequences are SGHVS and FNYEAQ. V dropped 5 bases and J dropped 6 bases, with 17 bases sitting between them. The CDR3 sequence: CASSQRQEGVNEQFF. CDR3 nucleotide sequence: TGTGCCAGCAGCCAGAGACAGGAAGGGGTCAATGAGCAGTTCTTC.

The chain carries TRBV5-1 and TRBJ2-7; TRBD1 is a possible D gene (6 bases). The CDR3 contains 14 residues. Trimming took 2 bases from V and 0 from J, leaving 9 bases between them. Per the germline V gene, CDR1 is SGHRS and CDR2 is YFSETQ. The CDR3 loop reads CASSLQGNSYEQYF. In DNA form, the CDR3 reads TGCGCCAGCAGCTTACAGGGCAACTCCTACGAGCAGTACTTC.

The chain joins TRBV5-1 to TRBJ1-2; perhaps TRBD1 as D (5 bases). Germline-derived CDR1 and CDR2 are SGHRS and YFSETQ. Trimming pared 4 bases from V and 5 bases from J, leaving 21 bases between. The CDR3 has 16 amino acids. CDR3 in amino acids: CASSPTQGTSIYGYTF. Written as DNA, the CDR3 is TGCGCCAGCAGCCCAACTCAGGGAACAAGCATTTATGGCTACACCTTC.

The rearrangement uses TRBV18 and TRBJ2-2; no definite D call. Trimming left V 0 bases short and J 3 bases short, with 5 bases between. The CDR3 length is 14 residues. Per the germline V gene, CDR1 is KGHSH and CDR2 is LQKENI. The CDR3 loop reads CASSPPADTGELFF. In DNA, the CDR3 is TGTGCCAGCTCACCACCCGCGGACACCGGGGAGCTGTTTTTT.

This chain connects TRBV11-1 to TRBJ2-3; D perhaps matches TRBD2 (5 bases). The germline CDR1 and CDR2 sequences are SGHAT and FQDESV (reference sequence). V lost 3 bases and J lost 3, with 13 bases in between. The CDR3 sequence is 15 residues long. The chain's CDR3 is CASSFRESGTDTQYF. CDR3 coding DNA: TGTGCCAGCAGCTTTAGGGAGTCGGGAACAGATACGCAGTATTTT.

The V call is TRBV7-2, the J call TRBJ2-1; D ambiguous. The CDR3 runs to 13 residues. The V gene lost 6 bases and the J gene lost 9 bases, with 15 bases spanning the gap. CDR1 and CDR2 (germline): SGHTA, FQGNSA. The CDR3 is CASRPPLFREQFF. The CDR3 DNA sequence: TGTGCCAGCAGACCCCCCCTATTTCGTGAGCAGTTCTTC.

The chain is built from TRBV4-3 and TRBJ1-2, with 8 bases identical to TRBD1. V was clipped by 3 bases and J by 6 bases; unmatched bases: 6. The CDR3 extends over 14 amino acids. Germline assignment: CDR1 LGHNA and CDR2 YSLEER. CDR3: CASSQDRALDGYTF. CDR3 DNA sequence: TGCGCCAGCAGCCAGGACAGGGCGCTGGATGGCTACACCTTC.

The chain is built from TRBV5-6 and TRBJ2-1, with a tentative D call TRBD1 (6 bases). Trimming stripped 3 bases from V and 1 base from J, with 11 bases between. Germline CDR1 reads SGHDT; CDR2 reads YYEEEE. This CDR3 is built from 15 residues. In DNA, the CDR3 is TGTGCCAGCAGCTCAGGACAGCTTTCCTACAATGAGCAGTTCTTC. This encodes CASSSGQLSYNEQFF.

V is TRBV19 and J is TRBJ1-5; tentatively, D is TRBD1 (5 bases). CDR3 length: 16 residues. V dropped 1 base and J dropped 3 bases, with 13 bases sitting between them. Germline V gene sequence: CDR1 LNHDA, CDR2 SQIVND (reference sequence). This CDR3 is CASSIVGGTLNQPQHF. The DNA of the CDR3 is TGTGCCAGTAGTATAGTCGGGGGGACCCTCAATCAGCCCCAGCATTTT. The full variable domain, completed using reference TRBV19 and TRBJ1-5, is DGGITQSPKYLFRKEGQNVTLSCEQNLNHDAMYWYRQDPGQGLRLIYYSQIVNDFQKGDIAEGYSVSREKKESFPLTVTSAQKNPTAFYLCASSIVGGTLNQPQHFGDGTRLSIL.

This chain connects TRBV11-1 to TRBJ2-7; no definite D call. CDR1 is SGHAT, CDR2 FQDESV, per germline (reference sequence). Trimming shortened V by 3 bases and J by 2 bases, and 11 bases separated the two germline ends. This CDR3 is 14 amino acids long. CDR3 in amino acids: CASSFNSYAYEQYF. The DNA of the CDR3 is TGTGCCAGCAGCTTTAACTCGTACGCCTACGAGCAGTACTTC.

The J gene is TRBJ2-5, the V gene TRBV5-1, with 9 positions matching TRBD2. The germline V gene encodes CDR1 SGHRS and CDR2 YFSETQ. V dropped 0 bases and J dropped 1; count of bases not matched to a gene: 10. The CDR3 extends over 18 amino acids. The CDR3 DNA sequence: TGCGCCAGCAGCTTGGTTGCGGGAGGGTTCGGATCCCAAGAGACCCAGTACTTC. It is translated as CASSLVAGGFGSQETQYF.

V usage is TRBV4-3 and J usage is TRBJ2-7, with TRBD2 identical over 12 bases. The V segment lost 0 bases and the J segment 4 bases; nucleotides outside the gene matches: 10. CDR3 size: 18 residues. Germline V gene sequence: CDR1 LGHNA, CDR2 YSLEER. CDR3 in DNA: TGCGCCAGCAGCCAAGAATTGGGGCTAGCGGGAGGGGGATACGAGCAGTACTTC. Translating it yields CASSQELGLAGGGYEQYF.

The table lists this clone with a few counts. The chain combines TRBV6-5 with TRBJ2-1; no clear D gene. CDR1 is MNHEY, CDR2 SVGAGI, per germline. The CDR3 length is 11 residues. The ends were cut back, 4 bases at V and 6 bases at J, with 4 bases in the middle. CDR3 protein: CASSFGNEQFF. CDR3 nucleotides: TGTGCCAGCAGTTTCGGCAATGAGCAGTTCTTC.